These 12 T cell receptor beta chains came from one sample sequenced in a study of cytomegalovirus exposure and HLA in healthy donors. Primers: 60 Vbeta forward and 13 Jbeta reverse. Using immunoSEQ multiplex PCR, the repertoire was profiled, and TCRdb retains in-frame clones only, with some absent. This table has about 160,000 clones, about 81% appearing once. Sequenced input: PBMCs. The receptors were sampled from a girl aged 2 to 9 in good health and CMV-seropositive.

The sample holds a few counts of this clone. This chain connects TRBV7-2 to TRBJ1-1; D gene ambiguous. CDR3 length equals 13 residues. V was pared by 7 bases and J by 4 bases, with 13 bases between. From germline, CDR1 is SGHTA and CDR2 FQGNSA. CDR3 sequence reads: CASMAGRVTEAFF. The CDR3 DNA follows: TGTGCCAGCATGGCGGGCCGGGTCACTGAAGCTTTCTTT.

The chain employs TRBV27 and TRBJ2-7; TRBD2 aligns across 10 bases. This CDR3 is built from 17 residues. Per germline, CDR1 MNHEY and CDR2 SMNVEV (reference sequence). V lost 1 base, J lost 1 base, and 7 bases stayed unmatched. CDR3 sequence: CASSLYLAGASSYEQYF. The CDR3 DNA reads TGTGCCAGCAGTTTATACCTAGCGGGAGCATCATCCTACGAGCAGTACTTC.

V usage is TRBV7-3 and J usage is TRBJ2-5; 10 positions agree with TRBD1. There are 15 residues in the CDR3. V lost 2 bases, J lost 4 bases, and 4 bases stayed unmatched. The germline V gene has CDR1 SGHTA and CDR2 FQGTGA. CDR3 nucleotides: TGTGCCAGCAGCTTAGGGGGGACAGGGGCAGAGACCCAGTACTTC. It is translated as CASSLGGTGAETQYF.

The gene calls are TRBV6-6 and TRBJ1-1; D unclear. Germline CDR1 is MNHNY and CDR2 is SVGAGI (reference sequence). V lost 4 bases and J 2 bases, leaving 14 bases between the germline ends. The CDR3 loop spans 15 amino acids. The CDR3 DNA reads as TGTGCCAGCAGTTTCCGCCGAGGTGCAAACACTGAAGCTTTCTTT. This encodes CASSFRRGANTEAFF.

The chain links TRBV6-5 to TRBJ2-7, with 7 nucleotides matching TRBD2. Germline CDR1 reads MNHEY; CDR2 reads SVGAGI. V trimming: 6 bases; J trimming: 3 bases; junction bases outside the gene matches: 5. The CDR3 is 13 residues long. The CDR3 sequence is CASSPGTIYEQYF. CDR3 coding DNA: TGTGCCAGCAGCCCCGGGACTATCTACGAGCAGTACTTC.

The J gene is TRBJ1-4, the V gene TRBV5-1; 9 nucleotides line up with TRBD1. J was trimmed by 8 bases and V by 4 bases; bases with no gene match: 6. The CDR3 is made up of 14 amino acids. Germline values: CDR1 SGHRS, CDR2 YFSETQ. The CDR3 sequence: CASSPGQGKEKLFF. For the CDR3, the DNA is TGCGCCAGCAGCCCCGGACAGGGGAAGGAAAAACTGTTTTTT.

The chain links TRBV7-3 to TRBJ1-4, with D possibly being TRBD1 (5 bases). Germline values: CDR1 SGHTA, CDR2 FQGTGA. The CDR3 spans 13 residues. Trimming pared 11 bases from V and 8 bases from J, leaving 18 bases between. In nucleotides, the CDR3 is TGTGCCTGGACGAAAGGGGATAGGGAAAAACTGTTTTTT. Its translation: CAWTKGDREKLFF.

The chain joins TRBV5-1 to TRBJ2-7; 7 nucleotides line up with TRBD1. CDR1 is SGHRS and CDR2 is YFSETQ in the germline V gene. After removal of 0 bases from V and 5 bases from J, the junction contained 5 bases not matched to a gene. The CDR3 spans 14 residues. The CDR3 DNA reads TGCGCCAGCAGCTTGGGACAGGGAAGAAACGAGCAGTACTTC. As protein: CASSLGQGRNEQYF. Drawing the rest from reference TRBV5-1 and TRBJ2-7, the complete variable domain is KAGVTQTPRYLIKTRGQQVTLSCSPISGHRSVSWYQQTPGQGLQFLFEYFSETQRNKGNFPGRFSGRQFSNSRSEMNVSTLELGDSALYLCASSLGQGRNEQYFGPGTRLTVT.

The sample holds one count of this clone. The genes are TRBV5-1 and TRBJ1-3; perhaps TRBD1 as D (6 bases). Trimming removed 4 bases at V and 0 bases at J, with 8 bases between. CDR3 length: 14 amino acids. Germline V gene sequence: CDR1 SGHRS, CDR2 YFSETQ. The CDR3 nucleotides read TGCGCCAGCAGCGGACAGAGCTCTGGAAACACCATATATTTT. This sequence encodes CASSGQSSGNTIYF. Complete variable domain (other parts from reference TRBV5-1 and TRBJ1-3): KAGVTQTPRYLIKTRGQQVTLSCSPISGHRSVSWYQQTPGQGLQFLFEYFSETQRNKGNFPGRFSGRQFSNSRSEMNVSTLELGDSALYLCASSGQSSGNTIYFGEGSWLTVV.

The chain carries TRBV29-1 and TRBJ1-2; TRBD1 might be the D (5 bases). Germline values: CDR1 SQVTM, CDR2 ANQGSEA. The ends were cut back, 5 bases at V and 3 bases at J, with 10 bases in the middle. CDR3 length: 12 residues. The CDR3 is CSVQTGDYGYTF. The CDR3 DNA follows: TGCAGCGTTCAAACAGGTGACTATGGCTACACCTTC.

The chain carries TRBV15 and TRBJ2-1; D might be TRBD2 (6 bases). Trimming removed 3 bases at V and 6 bases at J, with 18 bases between. Per the germline V gene, CDR1 is LNHNV and CDR2 is YYDKDF (reference sequence). This CDR3 spans 16 amino acids. In nucleotides, the CDR3 is TGTGCCACCAGCAGTAGAGCACCGGGAGCGGTCAATGAGCAGTTCTTC. It translates to CATSSRAPGAVNEQFF.

The V and J genes are TRBV4-2 and TRBJ2-2; unclear D gene. The length of the CDR3 is 15 residues. Germline V gene sequence: CDR1 LGHNA, CDR2 YNFKEQ. V gave up 0 bases and J gave up 6 bases, with 11 bases separating them. The CDR3 protein is CASSQENGPAGELFF. The CDR3 coding sequence is TGTGCCAGCAGCCAAGAGAATGGTCCGGCCGGGGAGCTGTTTTTT.